This record concerns one T cell receptor beta chain sequence. Profiling relied on immunoSEQ multiplex PCR, and the TCRdb table lists in-frame clones only, not all of them. There are under 95,000 clones in the sample; 70% to 85% occur only once, and approximately 10% lies in the top ten. The sample belongs to a study of blood T cell repertoires in COVID-19. The overall study: The cDNA or gDNA used as material had been derived from T cells, B-cell-depleted T cells, or PBMCs.

The CDR3 runs to 18 residues. The trim removed 1 base at V and 1 base at J, leaving 8 bases unmatched. Germline V gene data show CDR1 as SGHTA and CDR2 as FQGTGA. The TCR was taken from a man between 70 and 80 years old with acute or convalescent COVID-19. The rearrangement uses TRBV7-3 and TRBJ2-2; TRBD1 matches 8 bases. Sequenced sample: peripheral blood. CDR3 sequence (DNA): TGTGCCAGCAGCTTAAAAGGGACAGGCCCCTTGAACACCGGGGAGCTGTTTTTT. It encodes CASSLKGTGPLNTGELFF. The full variable domain, rest sourced from reference TRBV7-3 and TRBJ2-2, is GAGVSQTPSNKVTEKGKYVELRCDPISGHTALYWYRQSLGQGPEFLIYFQGTGAADDSGLPNDRFFAVRPEGSVSTLKIQRTERGDSAVYLCASSLKGTGPLNTGELFFGEGSRLTVL.